This TCR beta chain appears in the sequencing data of a study of CD8+ T cells in alopecia areata. The study, taken as a whole, reports: Among the cells sequenced in scalp samples are also the resident alphabeta T cells of normal skin. Mice showed TCR sharing more clearly than patients did, possibly owing to HLA.

This CDR3 spans 13 amino acids. The V gene's germline CDR1 is LGHNA and CDR2 YSLEER. Trimming took 1 base from V and 5 from J, leaving 7 bases between them. This clone is labeled medium-sized. Its specificity is unknown. Across five patients, CD4+ cells underwent sorting into CD25+CD127- cells. The study team obtained lesional scalp punch biopsies and peripheral blood from alopecia areata patients. Starting from PBMCs, sorting isolated CD4+ and CD8+ T cells. It was cDNA, reverse transcribed from extracted RNA, that served as the sequencing template. Profiled with immunoSEQ multiplex PCR; TCRdb holds only in-frame clones, not every one. The sample has fewer than 40,000 clones; 45% to 65% are singletons.

The TCR was taken from a human donor with alopecia areata. The genes are TRBV4-3 and TRBJ2-3, with a weak D call TRBD2 (5 bases). The sequencing sample was made of CD4+ Tregs sorted from blood. CDR3 region: CASSQVREDTQYF. CDR3 nucleotide sequence: TGCGCCAGCAGCCAAGTACGGGAAGATACGCAGTATTTT.